This T cell receptor beta chain was recovered during a study of human T cells and chemical hapten exposure. Notes on the study in general: No alteration of TCRs above 1 in 1000 frequency was seen with DPC sensitization.

This clonotype was seen at least ten times. Its antigen is unidentified. Time point here: pre-sensitization, week 0. As to treatment: therapeutic diphenylcyclopropenone sensitization with weekly scalp DPC. Before extraction, the whole blood was not fractionated, and total RNA was taken from it. MiXCR, run by TCRdb on the RACE reads, gives a single entry per CDR3 protein. Altogether roughly 100,000 distinct CDR3 sequences are present, about a tenth being singletons, with the ten largest covering about 3%. J gave up 5 bases and V 3 bases, and 10 bases lay outside the gene matches. CDR1 and CDR2 (germline): SQVTM, ANQGSEA. The CDR3 totals 15 residues.

The chain couples TRBV29-1 to TRBJ1-1, with TRBD1 matching 9 bases. The TCR sequence derives from a woman aged 60-75 years with alopecia areata. Some clones in this sample may be carry-over from other donors' samples. Material: whole blood, obtained in connection with sensitization to the hapten diphenylcyclopropenone (DPC). The CDR3 sequence: CSVDRDRVGATEAFF. In DNA, the CDR3 is TGCAGCGTTGACCGGGACAGGGTGGGTGCAACTGAAGCTTTCTTT.